The 13 T cell receptor beta chains presented below share a single source sample, sequenced in a study of blood T cell repertoires in COVID-19 (dated by TCRdb to 2020 to 2021). Library preparation used the immunoSEQ multiplex PCR assay. In TCRdb, the immuneACCESS table is reduced to in-frame sequences with V and J assigned. These tables do not hold every clone; where another copy was compared, an unresolved V gene accounts for under half, and the others remain unexplained. This sample gives 250,000 or so clones in total; roughly four fifths of them show up just once. Of the sample, about 3% falls within the top ten clones. The sequenced sample was PBMCs or T cells enriched from blood (not recorded which). The receptors were gathered from a man between 50 and 59 years old who had recovered from COVID-19.

The V gene is TRBV9, the J gene TRBJ1-6; 10 bases line up with TRBD1. The CDR3 length is 15 residues. Germline CDR1 is SGDLS and CDR2 is YYNGEE. V lost 0 bases, J lost 9 bases, and 3 bases stayed unmatched. CDR3 in amino acids: CASSVEGQGISPLHF. In nucleotides, the CDR3 is TGTGCCAGCAGCGTAGAGGGACAGGGGATTTCACCCCTCCACTTT.

This clone was counted only a few times. The chain carries TRBV6-4 and TRBJ1-2; no clear D. Trimming took off 4 bases at V and 2 bases at J, with 8 bases between the two ends. Germline-derived CDR1 and CDR2 are MRHNA and SNTAGT. The CDR3 runs to 13 residues. The CDR3 is CASSGTGNYGYTF. The CDR3 nucleotides are TGTGCCAGCAGTGGGACGGGAAACTATGGCTACACCTTC.

As concerns this clone: Additional DNA sequences in this sample encode the identical CDR3. The chain links TRBV5-4 to TRBJ2-5; 12 nucleotides match TRBD2. Germline CDR1 SGHNT, CDR2 YYREEE (reference sequence). V dropped 5 bases and J dropped 2; count of bases not matched to a gene: 4. CDR3 size: 15 residues. CDR3 nucleotide sequence: TGTGCCAGCAGTCTTGGACTAGCGGGGCAAGAGACCCAGTACTTC. It yields the protein CASSLGLAGQETQYF.

This sequence joins TRBV9 and TRBJ2-2; D remains unclear. The germline gives CDR1 SGDLS, CDR2 YYNGEE. The CDR3 contains 13 residues. V was shortened by 3 bases and J by 6 bases, with 9 bases between the two germline ends. The CDR3 reads CASSDSPSGELFF. As DNA, the CDR3 is TGTGCCAGCAGCGACTCCCCATCCGGGGAGCTGTTTTTT.

This sequence joins TRBV5-4 and TRBJ2-3, with 9 positions matching TRBD1. V lost 5 bases, J lost 14 bases, and 12 bases stayed unmatched. This CDR3 contains 13 residues. The germline gives CDR1 SGHNT, CDR2 YYREEE (reference sequence). The CDR3 DNA reads as TGTGCCAGCAGTGACTCCGCGGGACAGGGACTGTATTTT. Its protein product is CASSDSAGQGLYF.

This chain links TRBV6-6 with TRBJ1-2; D uncertain. V lost 8 bases, J lost 8 bases, and 12 bases lay in between. Germline V lookup: CDR1 MNHNY, CDR2 SVGAGI (reference sequence). This CDR3 is built from 11 residues. CDR3 sequence reads: CASGRLEGYTF. CDR3 nucleotide sequence: TGTGCCAGCGGGAGGTTGGAGGGCTACACCTTC.

This rearrangement joins TRBV30 to TRBJ2-5; 7 bases fit TRBD2. The CDR3 runs to 14 residues. With 5 bases clipped from V and 1 base from J, the junction kept 7 bases outside the gene matches. Germline V gene lookup returns CDR1 GTSNPN and CDR2 SVGIG (reference sequence). DNA for the CDR3: TGTGCCTGGGCCCGGCTAGCGGTCCAAGAGACCCAGTACTTC. This sequence encodes CAWARLAVQETQYF.

The V call is TRBV29-1, the J call TRBJ2-1; D is unclear. The V end lost 2 bases, the J end lost 11 bases, and 7 bases lay between the germline ends. There are 10 residues in the CDR3. CDR1 is SQVTM, CDR2 ANQGSEA, per germline. CDR3 residues: CSVEPPKQFF. CDR3 nucleotides: TGCAGCGTTGAACCCCCCAAGCAGTTCTTC.

This clone was found a few times. The V gene is TRBV6-5, the J gene TRBJ2-3; TRBD1 agrees at 9 bases. Germline assignment: CDR1 MNHEY and CDR2 SVGAGI. The CDR3 sequence is 13 residues long. J was trimmed by 5 bases and V by 7 bases; bases with no gene match: 4. In nucleotides, the CDR3 is TGTGCCAGCAAGAGGACAGGGGTAGATACGCAGTATTTT. Encoded protein: CASKRTGVDTQYF.

The CDR3 sequence is CASSPVTVMNTEAFF. In nucleotides, the CDR3 is TGTGCCAGCTCACCAGTCACAGTAATGAACACTGAAGCTTTCTTT. The rearrangement links TRBV18 to TRBJ1-1; D remains ambiguous. Germline CDR1 reads KGHSH; CDR2 reads LQKENI. Trimming removed 2 bases from V and 0 bases from J, with 10 bases in between. This CDR3 has 15 residues.

The V call is TRBV12-5, the J call TRBJ1-5; 7 positions agree with TRBD1. J gave up 9 bases and V 0 bases, and 20 bases lay outside the gene matches. Per germline, CDR1 LGHNT and CDR2 FRNRAP. The CDR3 is 19 residues long. In DNA, the CDR3 is TGTGCTAGTGGTTTGGTAAGGGGGGCCCGGACAGGTGATTCGTGGCCCCAGCATTTT. Translated: CASGLVRGARTGDSWPQHF.

This rearrangement joins TRBV5-1 to TRBJ1-1; no clear D gene. Germline lookup yields CDR1 SGHRS and CDR2 YFSETQ. This CDR3 has 16 residues. With 0 bases removed from V and 1 base from J, the gap between germline ends came to 13 bases. The CDR3 sequence: CASSLDLALENTEAFF. CDR3 bases: TGCGCCAGCAGCTTGGATCTCGCATTAGAGAACACTGAAGCTTTCTTT.

This clone was recorded once. The chain links TRBV11-2 to TRBJ2-7, with D possibly matching TRBD2 (5 bases). This CDR3 has 12 residues. Germline V lookup: CDR1 SGHAT, CDR2 FQNNGV. The V end was cut by 5 bases, the J end by 5 bases, with 10 bases between. As DNA, the CDR3 is TGTGCCAGCAGCGAGGGATCCCACGAGCAGTACTTC. Its protein product is CASSEGSHEQYF. The entire variable domain, with the rest obtained from reference TRBV11-2 and TRBJ2-7, is as follows: EAGVAQSPRYKIIEKRQSVAFWCNPISGHATLYWYQQILGQGPKLLIQFQNNGVVDDSQLPKDRFSAERLKGVDSTLKIQPAKLEDSAVYLCASSEGSHEQYFGPGTRLTVT.